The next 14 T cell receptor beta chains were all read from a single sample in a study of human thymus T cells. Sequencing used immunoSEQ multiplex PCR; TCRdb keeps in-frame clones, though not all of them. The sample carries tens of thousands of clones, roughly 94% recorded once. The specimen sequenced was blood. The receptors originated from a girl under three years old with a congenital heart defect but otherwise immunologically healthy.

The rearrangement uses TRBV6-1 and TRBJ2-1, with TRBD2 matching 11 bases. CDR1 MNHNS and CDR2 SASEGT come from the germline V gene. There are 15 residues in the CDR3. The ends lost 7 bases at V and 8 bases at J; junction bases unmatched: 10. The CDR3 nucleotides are TGTGCCAGCAATAGCGGGAGGGCGGGTTCGGATGAGCAGTTCTTC. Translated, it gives CASNSGRAGSDEQFF.

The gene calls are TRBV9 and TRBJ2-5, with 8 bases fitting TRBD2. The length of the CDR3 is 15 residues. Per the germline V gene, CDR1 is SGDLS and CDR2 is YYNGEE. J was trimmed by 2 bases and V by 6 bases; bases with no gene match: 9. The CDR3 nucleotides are TGTGCCAGCACGGGTGGTAGCGGGGAACAAGAGACCCAGTACTTC. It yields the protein CASTGGSGEQETQYF.

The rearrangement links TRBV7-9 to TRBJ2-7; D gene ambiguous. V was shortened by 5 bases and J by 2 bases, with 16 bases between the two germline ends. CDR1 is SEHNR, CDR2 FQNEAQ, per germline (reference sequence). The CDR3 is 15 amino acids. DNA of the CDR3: TGTGCCAGCAGCCCAGCCACGACGGTTGCCTACGAGCAGTACTTC. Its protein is CASSPATTVAYEQYF.

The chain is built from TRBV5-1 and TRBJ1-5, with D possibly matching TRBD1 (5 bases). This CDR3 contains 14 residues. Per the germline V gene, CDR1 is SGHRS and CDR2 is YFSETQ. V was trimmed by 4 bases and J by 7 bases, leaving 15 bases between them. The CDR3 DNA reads TGCGCCAGCAGCGAGCAGGGAGGAGGCCAGCCCCAGCATTTT. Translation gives CASSEQGGGQPQHF.

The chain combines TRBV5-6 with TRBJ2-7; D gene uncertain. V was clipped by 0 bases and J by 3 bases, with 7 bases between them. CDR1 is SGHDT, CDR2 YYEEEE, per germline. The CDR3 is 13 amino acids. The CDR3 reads CASSLELLYEQYF. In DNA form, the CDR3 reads TGTGCCAGCAGCTTGGAACTTCTCTACGAGCAGTACTTC.

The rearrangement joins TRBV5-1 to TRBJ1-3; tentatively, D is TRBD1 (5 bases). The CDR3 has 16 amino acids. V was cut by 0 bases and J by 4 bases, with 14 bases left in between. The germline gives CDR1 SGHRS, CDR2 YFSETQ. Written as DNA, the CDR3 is TGCGCCAGCAGCTTGGAATATTGGGGGAGCGGAAACACCATATATTTT. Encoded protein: CASSLEYWGSGNTIYF.

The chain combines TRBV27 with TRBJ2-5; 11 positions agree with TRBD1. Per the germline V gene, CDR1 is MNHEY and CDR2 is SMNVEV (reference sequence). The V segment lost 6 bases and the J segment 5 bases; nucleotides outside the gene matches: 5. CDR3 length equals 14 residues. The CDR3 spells CASRGDRGRETQYF. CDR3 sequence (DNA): TGTGCCAGCAGGGGGGACAGGGGGAGGGAGACCCAGTACTTC.

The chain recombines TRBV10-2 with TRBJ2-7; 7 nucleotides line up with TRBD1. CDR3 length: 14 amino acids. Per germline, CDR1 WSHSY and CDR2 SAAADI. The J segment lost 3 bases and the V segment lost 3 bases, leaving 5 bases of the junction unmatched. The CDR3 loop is CASSEQGPIYEQYF. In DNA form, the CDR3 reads TGCGCCAGCAGTGAACAGGGGCCAATCTACGAGCAGTACTTC.

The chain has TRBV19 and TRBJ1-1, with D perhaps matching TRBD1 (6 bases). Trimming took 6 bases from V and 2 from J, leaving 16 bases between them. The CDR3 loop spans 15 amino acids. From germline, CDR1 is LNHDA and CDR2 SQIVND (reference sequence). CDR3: CASSWRGQDNTEAFF. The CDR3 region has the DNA TGTGCCAGTAGCTGGCGGGGGCAGGACAACACTGAAGCTTTCTTT.

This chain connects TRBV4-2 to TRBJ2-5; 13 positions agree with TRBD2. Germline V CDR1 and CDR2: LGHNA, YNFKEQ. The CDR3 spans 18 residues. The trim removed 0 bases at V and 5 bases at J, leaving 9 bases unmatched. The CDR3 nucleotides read TGTGCCAGCAGCCAAGATAGAGTGGGACTAGCGGGATGGGAGACCCAGTACTTC. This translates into CASSQDRVGLAGWETQYF.

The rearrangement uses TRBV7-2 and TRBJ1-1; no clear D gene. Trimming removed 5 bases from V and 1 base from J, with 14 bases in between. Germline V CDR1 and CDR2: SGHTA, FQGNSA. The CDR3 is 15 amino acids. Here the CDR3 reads CASSPWRLTNTEAFF. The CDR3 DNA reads TGTGCCAGCAGCCCCTGGAGGCTGACGAACACTGAAGCTTTCTTT.

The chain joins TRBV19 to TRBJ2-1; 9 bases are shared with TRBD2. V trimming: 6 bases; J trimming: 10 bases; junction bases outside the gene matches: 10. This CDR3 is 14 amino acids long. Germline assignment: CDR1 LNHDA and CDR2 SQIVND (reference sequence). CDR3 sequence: CASRRWGLAEEQFF. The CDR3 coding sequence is TGTGCCAGTAGGAGGTGGGGACTAGCCGAAGAGCAGTTCTTC.

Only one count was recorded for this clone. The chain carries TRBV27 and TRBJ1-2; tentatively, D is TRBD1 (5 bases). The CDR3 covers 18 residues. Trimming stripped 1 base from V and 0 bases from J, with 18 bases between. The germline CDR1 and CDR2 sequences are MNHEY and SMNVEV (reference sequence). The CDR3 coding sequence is TGTGCCAGCAGTTTATTGGCCTGGGACGGAGCAGCTAACTATGGCTACACCTTC. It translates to CASSLLAWDGAANYGYTF.

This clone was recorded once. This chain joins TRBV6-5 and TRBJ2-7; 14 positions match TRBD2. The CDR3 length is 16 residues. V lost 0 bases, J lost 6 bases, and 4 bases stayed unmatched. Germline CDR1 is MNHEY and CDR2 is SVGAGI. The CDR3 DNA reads TGTGCCAGCAGTTACTCGTCCGGGACTAGCGGGAGCGAGCAGTACTTC. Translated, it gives CASSYSSGTSGSEQYF.